The entry that follows covers one T cell receptor beta chain sequence. Its antigen is as yet unknown. The sample is drawn from a study of identical twins. Study-wide results and caveats: With beta out-of-frame sequences, excess sharing by twins was weaker.

The V gene's germline CDR1 is LNHDA and CDR2 SQIVND (reference sequence). The CDR3 sequence is 19 residues long. Trimming cost V 5 bases and J 2 bases; bases outside gene matches: 18. Template switching supplied a universal primer site; unique molecular identifiers were carried on the cDNA. TCRdb reanalysed the 5' RACE reads using MiXCR and keeps one entry per CDR3 protein. The repertoire holds 510,000 or so distinct CDR3 sequences, with about 16% as singletons. These data also formed part of another study, on yellow fever vaccine responses in identical twins.

The receptor was isolated from a woman under 30 in good health. Source material: CD4+ T cells sorted from blood. V gene TRBV19 combines with J gene TRBJ2-7; 10 positions agree with TRBD2. CDR3 amino acids: CASSVSASGSRVSPYEQYF. DNA of the CDR3: TGTGCCAGTAGTGTTTCGGCTAGCGGGAGCCGCGTCTCCCCCTACGAGCAGTACTTC.